Each of the 10 T cell receptor beta chains below was sequenced from the same sample in a study of blood T cell repertoires in COVID-19. Clones were read by immunoSEQ multiplex PCR, and TCRdb kept only the in-frame ones, dropping some. The data contain approximately 220,000 clones, roughly 88% of them singletons. Sequencing was performed on peripheral blood. The source is a man aged 40-50 years with acute or convalescent COVID-19.

The DNA of the CDR3 is TGTGCCAGCAGCCCAGGGACAGGGAGAACTGAAGCTTTCTTT. Its translation is CASSPGTGRTEAFF. The chain is built from TRBV7-9 and TRBJ1-1; 9 bases map to TRBD1. Germline CDR1 SEHNR, CDR2 FQNEAQ (reference sequence). This CDR3 comprises 14 residues. V trimming: 5 bases; J trimming: 5 bases; junction bases outside the gene matches: 6.

V gene TRBV27 combines with J gene TRBJ2-1; 9 nucleotides match TRBD2. J lost 5 bases, V lost 6 bases, and 5 bases had no gene match. Germline V lookup: CDR1 MNHEY, CDR2 SMNVEV (reference sequence). There are 14 residues in the CDR3. The CDR3 is CASRGGLAHNEQFF. CDR3 DNA sequence: TGTGCCAGCAGGGGGGGACTAGCCCACAATGAGCAGTTCTTC.

This clone appeared a single time. This chain connects TRBV15 to TRBJ1-2; D may be TRBD1 (6 bases). Germline loops: CDR1 LNHNV, CDR2 YYDKDF (reference sequence). The length of the CDR3 is 15 residues. V was trimmed by 1 base and J by 6 bases, leaving 15 bases between them. The CDR3 DNA is TGTGCCACCAGCAGAGGACAGGCCAGCGGTGATGGCTACACCTTC. Amino acids: CATSRGQASGDGYTF.

The rearrangement uses TRBV30 and TRBJ1-2; 9 positions match TRBD1. Trimming cost V 0 bases and J 4 bases; bases outside gene matches: 0. Germline CDR1 reads GTSNPN; CDR2 reads SVGIG (reference sequence). The CDR3 spans 13 residues. The DNA of the CDR3 is TGTGCCTGGAGTGTACAGGGGGCCTATGGCTACACCTTC. It is translated as CAWSVQGAYGYTF.

Only a few counts were recorded for this clone. The chain couples TRBV19 to TRBJ1-5; possible D gene TRBD1, 5 bases. Trimming left V 7 bases short and J 4 bases short, with 17 bases between. CDR3 size: 15 residues. From germline, CDR1 is LNHDA and CDR2 SQIVND (reference sequence). The CDR3 sequence is CASTRATELNQPQHF. DNA of the CDR3: TGTGCCAGTACCAGAGCGACAGAGCTTAATCAGCCCCAGCATTTT.

The V and J genes are TRBV12-3 or TRBV12-4 and TRBJ2-1; D is ambiguous. V was cut by 3 bases and J by 7 bases, with 10 bases left in between. CDR3 length equals 13 residues. The CDR3 bases are TGTGCCAGCAGTTTTGTCGGCGGTAATGAGCAGTTCTTC. Translating gives CASSFVGGNEQFF.

The chain couples TRBV10-3 to TRBJ2-5, with 9 bases aligning to TRBD1. Losses at the gene ends were 5 bases for V and 2 bases for J; bases not matched to a gene: 9. The CDR3 spans 16 residues. Germline V gene lookup returns CDR1 ENHRY and CDR2 SYGVKD. This CDR3 is CAISTGQGPSQETQYF. The CDR3 bases are TGTGCCATCAGTACCGGACAGGGGCCCTCGCAAGAGACCCAGTACTTC.

The chain recombines TRBV15 with TRBJ2-5; TRBD2 agrees at 8 bases. Trimming at V came to 3 bases and at J to 5 bases, leaving 8 bases not matched to a gene. This CDR3 region has 15 residues. The germline gives CDR1 LNHNV, CDR2 YYDKDF (reference sequence). CDR3 residues: CATSRESGSKETQYF. The CDR3 nucleotides are TGTGCCACCAGCAGGGAAAGCGGGAGTAAGGAGACCCAGTACTTC.

Concerning this clone itself: Other nucleotide sequences from this sample produce the same CDR3. The gene calls are TRBV7-9 and TRBJ2-7; 7 bases match TRBD2. The CDR3 is made up of 14 amino acids. The ends lost 0 bases at V and 4 bases at J; junction bases unmatched: 3. The germline CDR1 and CDR2 sequences are SEHNR and FQNEAQ (reference sequence). The CDR3 sequence: CASSLAGTIYEQYF. In DNA form, the CDR3 reads TGTGCCAGCAGCTTAGCGGGGACTATTTACGAGCAGTACTTC.

CDR3: CASSPEHRIAGGEDTQYF. The CDR3 nucleotides are TGTGCCAGCTCACCAGAACATCGTATAGCGGGAGGGGAAGATACGCAGTATTTT. The chain carries TRBV18 and TRBJ2-3; 11 bases map to TRBD2. Germline assignment: CDR1 KGHSH and CDR2 LQKENI. After removal of 2 bases from V and 5 bases from J, the junction contained 12 bases not matched to a gene. The CDR3 has 18 residues.